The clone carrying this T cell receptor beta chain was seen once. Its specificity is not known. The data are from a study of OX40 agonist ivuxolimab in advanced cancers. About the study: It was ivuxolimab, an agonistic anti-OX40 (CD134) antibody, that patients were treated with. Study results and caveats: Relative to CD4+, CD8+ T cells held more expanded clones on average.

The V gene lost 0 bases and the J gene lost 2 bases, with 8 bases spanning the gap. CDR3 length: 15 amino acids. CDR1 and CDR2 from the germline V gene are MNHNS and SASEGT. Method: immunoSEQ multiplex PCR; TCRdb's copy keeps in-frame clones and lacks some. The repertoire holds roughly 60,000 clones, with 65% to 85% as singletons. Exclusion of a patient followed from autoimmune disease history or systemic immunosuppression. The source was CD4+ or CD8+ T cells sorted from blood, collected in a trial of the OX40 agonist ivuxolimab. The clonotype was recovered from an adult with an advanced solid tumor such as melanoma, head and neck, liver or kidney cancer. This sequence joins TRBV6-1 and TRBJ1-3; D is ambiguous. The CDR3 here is CASSEAPNPGNTIYF. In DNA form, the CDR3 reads TGTGCCAGCAGTGAAGCCCCAAACCCTGGAAACACCATATATTTT.